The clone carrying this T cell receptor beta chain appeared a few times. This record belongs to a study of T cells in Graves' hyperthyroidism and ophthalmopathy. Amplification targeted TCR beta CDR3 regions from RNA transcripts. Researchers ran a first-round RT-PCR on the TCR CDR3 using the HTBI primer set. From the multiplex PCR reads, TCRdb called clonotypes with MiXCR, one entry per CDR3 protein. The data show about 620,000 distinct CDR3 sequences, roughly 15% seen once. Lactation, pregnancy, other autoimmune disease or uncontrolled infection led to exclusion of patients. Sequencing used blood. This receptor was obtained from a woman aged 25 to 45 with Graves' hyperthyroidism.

This CDR3 reads CASSQWSDGYTF. Here the CDR3 DNA reads TGTGCCAGCAGCCAATGGAGTGATGGCTACACCTTC. The chain couples TRBV3-1 to TRBJ1-2; D uncertain. Germline V gene lookup returns CDR1 LGHDT and CDR2 YNNKEL (reference sequence). The CDR3 loop spans 12 amino acids. Trimming took off 2 bases at V and 6 bases at J, with 7 bases between the two ends.